The clone carrying this T cell receptor (beta chain) was counted only a few times. Antigen specificity is unknown. This entry belongs to a study of cytomegalovirus exposure and HLA in healthy donors. Study results and limitations: Data from an earlier analysis indicated that most TCR beta V segments were productive either about 87% or about 30% of the time. A later analysis found common viral pathogens apparently linked to several of the most significant clusters.

The PCR had 60 Vbeta and 13 Jbeta primers. TCRdb keeps only in-frame clones here, not all; method: immunoSEQ multiplex PCR. The profile covers over 150,000 clones, with around 80% appearing a single time and 3% to 4.5% taken by the ten largest. The CDR3 extends over 13 amino acids. J lost 7 bases, V lost 2 bases, and 2 bases had no gene match. CDR1 MNHEY and CDR2 SVGAGI come from the germline V gene. Sequenced input: PBMCs. V and J are TRBV6-5 and TRBJ2-7, with TRBD2 identical over 10 bases. The sequence was collected from a woman aged 55-75 years in good health and CMV-seropositive. The CDR3 coding sequence is TGTGCCAGCAGTTACGGACTAGCGGTAGAGCAGTACTTC. This gives the protein CASSYGLAVEQYF.